This TCR beta chain was identified during a study of cytomegalovirus exposure and HLA in healthy donors. This clone appeared once. Trimming took 2 bases from V and 2 from J, leaving 9 bases between them. Germline assignment: CDR1 MNHNY and CDR2 SVGAGI (reference sequence). The CDR3 extends over 14 amino acids. The PCR ran on 60 Vbeta and 13 Jbeta primers. Repertoires were generated with immunoSEQ multiplex PCR, while TCRdb's copy carries only in-frame clones and drops some. The sample has about 160,000 clones, around 69% seen once. Sequencing was performed on PBMCs. The receptor's source is a woman aged 25 to 45 in good health and CMV-seronegative. The gene calls are TRBV6-6 and TRBJ1-2; D gene ambiguous. In DNA, the CDR3 is TGTGCCAGCAGTTACGGCCCCGGGAACTATGGCTACACCTTC. It is translated as CASSYGPGNYGYTF.